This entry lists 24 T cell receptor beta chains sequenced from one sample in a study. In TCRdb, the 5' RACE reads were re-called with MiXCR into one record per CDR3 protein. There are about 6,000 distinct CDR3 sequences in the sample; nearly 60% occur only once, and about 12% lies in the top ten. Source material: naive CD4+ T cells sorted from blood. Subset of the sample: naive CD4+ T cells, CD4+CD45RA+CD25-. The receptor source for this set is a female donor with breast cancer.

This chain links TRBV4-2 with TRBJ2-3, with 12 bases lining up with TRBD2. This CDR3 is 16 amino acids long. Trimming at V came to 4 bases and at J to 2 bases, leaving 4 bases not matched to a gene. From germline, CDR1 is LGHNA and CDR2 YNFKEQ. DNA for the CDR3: TGTGCCAGCAGCCCACGACTAGCGGGAGACACAGATACGCAGTATTTT. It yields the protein CASSPRLAGDTDTQYF.

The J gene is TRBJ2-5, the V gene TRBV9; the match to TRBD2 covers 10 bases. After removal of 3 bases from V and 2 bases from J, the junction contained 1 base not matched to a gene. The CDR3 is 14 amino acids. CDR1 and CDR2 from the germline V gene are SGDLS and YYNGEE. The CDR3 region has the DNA TGTGCCAGCAGCGCGACTAGCGGGCAAGAGACCCAGTACTTC. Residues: CASSATSGQETQYF.

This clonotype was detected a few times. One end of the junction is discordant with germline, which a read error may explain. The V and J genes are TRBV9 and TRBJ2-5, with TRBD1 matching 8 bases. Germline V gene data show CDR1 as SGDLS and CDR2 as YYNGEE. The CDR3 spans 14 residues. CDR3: CASSAQGVEEAQYF. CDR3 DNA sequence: TGTGCCAGCAGCGCACAGGGGGTCGAAGAGGCCCAGTACTTC.

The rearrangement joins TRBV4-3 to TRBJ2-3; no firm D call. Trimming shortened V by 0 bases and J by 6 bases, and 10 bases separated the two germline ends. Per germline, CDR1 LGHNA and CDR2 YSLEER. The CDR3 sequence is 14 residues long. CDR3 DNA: TGCGCCAGCAGCCAAGATTTAGGGTTGGATACGCAGTATTTT. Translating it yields CASSQDLGLDTQYF.

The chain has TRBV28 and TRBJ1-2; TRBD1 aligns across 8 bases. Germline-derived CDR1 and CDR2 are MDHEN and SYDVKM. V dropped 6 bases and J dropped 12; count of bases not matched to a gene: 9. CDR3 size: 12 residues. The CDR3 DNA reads TGTGCCAGCAGGGACAGGGTTCGCGGCCACACCTTC. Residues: CASRDRVRGHTF.

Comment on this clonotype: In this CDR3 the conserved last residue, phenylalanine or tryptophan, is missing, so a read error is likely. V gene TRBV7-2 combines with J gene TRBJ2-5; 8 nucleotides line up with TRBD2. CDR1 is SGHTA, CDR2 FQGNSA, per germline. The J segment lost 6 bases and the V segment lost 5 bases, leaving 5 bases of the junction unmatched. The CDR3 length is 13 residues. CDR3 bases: TGTGCCAGCAGCGACACTAGCGGTCAGACCCAGTACCTC. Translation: CASSDTSGQTQYL.

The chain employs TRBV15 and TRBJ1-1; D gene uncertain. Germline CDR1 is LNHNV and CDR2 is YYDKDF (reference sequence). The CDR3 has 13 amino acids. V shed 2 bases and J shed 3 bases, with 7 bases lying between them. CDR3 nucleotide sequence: TGTGCCACCAGCAGAACAGAGGACACTGAAGCTTTCTTT. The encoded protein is CATSRTEDTEAFF.

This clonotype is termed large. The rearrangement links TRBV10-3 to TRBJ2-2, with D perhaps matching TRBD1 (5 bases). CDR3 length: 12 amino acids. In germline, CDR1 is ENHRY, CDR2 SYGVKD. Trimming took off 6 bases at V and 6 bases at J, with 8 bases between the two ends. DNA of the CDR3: TGTGCCATCAGGCAGGGTGCCGGGGAGCTGTTTTTT. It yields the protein CAIRQGAGELFF.

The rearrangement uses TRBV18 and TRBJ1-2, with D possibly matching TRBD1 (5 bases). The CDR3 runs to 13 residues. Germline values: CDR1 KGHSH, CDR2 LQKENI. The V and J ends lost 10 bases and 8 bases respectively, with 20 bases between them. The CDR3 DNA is TGTGCCACCTACGCCGACAGCCTAGGGGGCTACACCTTC. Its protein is CATYADSLGGYTF.

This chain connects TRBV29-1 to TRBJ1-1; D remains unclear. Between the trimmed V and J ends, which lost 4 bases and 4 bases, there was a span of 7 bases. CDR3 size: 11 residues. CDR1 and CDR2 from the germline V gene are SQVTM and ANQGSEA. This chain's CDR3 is CSVVKSTEAFF. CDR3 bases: TGCAGCGTTGTAAAGAGCACTGAAGCTTTCTTT.

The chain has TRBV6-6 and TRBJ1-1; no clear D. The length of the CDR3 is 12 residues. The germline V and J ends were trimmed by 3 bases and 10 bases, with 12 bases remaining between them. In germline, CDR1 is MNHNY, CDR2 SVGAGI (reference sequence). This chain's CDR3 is CASSYQIGAAFF. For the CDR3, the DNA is TGTGCCAGCAGTTATCAGATAGGAGCAGCTTTCTTT.

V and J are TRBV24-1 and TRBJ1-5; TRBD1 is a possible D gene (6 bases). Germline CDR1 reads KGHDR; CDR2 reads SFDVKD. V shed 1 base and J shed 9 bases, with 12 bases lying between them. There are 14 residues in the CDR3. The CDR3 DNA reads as TGTGCCACCAGTGATTTTGGGCAGGGGCGGCCCCAGCATTTT. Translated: CATSDFGQGRPQHF.

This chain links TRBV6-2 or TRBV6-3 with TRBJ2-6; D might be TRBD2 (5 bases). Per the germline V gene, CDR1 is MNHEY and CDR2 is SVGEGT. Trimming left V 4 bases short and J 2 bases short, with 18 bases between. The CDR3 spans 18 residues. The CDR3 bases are TGTGCCAGCAGTTTAATTCGGGCCCCGAGGGCTGGGGCCAACGTCCTGACTTTC. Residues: CASSLIRAPRAGANVLTF.

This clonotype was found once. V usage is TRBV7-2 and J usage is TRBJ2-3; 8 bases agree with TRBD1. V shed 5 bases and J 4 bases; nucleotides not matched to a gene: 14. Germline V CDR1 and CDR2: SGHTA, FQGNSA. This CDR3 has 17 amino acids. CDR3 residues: CASSRLQGAWSADTQYF. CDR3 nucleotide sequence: TGTGCCAGCAGCAGACTGCAGGGGGCCTGGAGCGCAGATACGCAGTATTTT.

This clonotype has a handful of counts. The CDR3 DNA reads as TGCGCCAGCAGCTTGGGTGCTAGCGGGACATCAGATACGCAGTATTTT. Encoded protein: CASSLGASGTSDTQYF. The gene calls are TRBV5-1 and TRBJ2-3, with 9 bases lining up with TRBD2. The CDR3 runs 16 residues. V trimming: 0 bases; J trimming: 4 bases; junction bases outside the gene matches: 6. The germline V gene has CDR1 SGHRS and CDR2 YFSETQ.

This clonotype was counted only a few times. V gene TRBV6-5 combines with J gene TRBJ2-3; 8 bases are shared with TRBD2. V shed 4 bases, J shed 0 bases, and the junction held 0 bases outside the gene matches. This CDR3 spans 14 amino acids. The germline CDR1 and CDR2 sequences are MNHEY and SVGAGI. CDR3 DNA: TGTGCCAGCAGTTTAGCGGGAAGCACAGATACGCAGTATTTT. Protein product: CASSLAGSTDTQYF.

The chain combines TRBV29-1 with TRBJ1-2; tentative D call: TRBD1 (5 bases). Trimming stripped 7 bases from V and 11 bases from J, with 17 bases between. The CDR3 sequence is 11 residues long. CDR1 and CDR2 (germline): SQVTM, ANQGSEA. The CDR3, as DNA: TGCAGCGCCGACGGACACCCCAGATACACCTTC. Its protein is CSADGHPRYTF.

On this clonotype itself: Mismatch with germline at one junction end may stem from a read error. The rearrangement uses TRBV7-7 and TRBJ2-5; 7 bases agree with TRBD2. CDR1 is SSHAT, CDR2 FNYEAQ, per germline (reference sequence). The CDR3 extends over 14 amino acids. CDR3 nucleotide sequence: TGTGCTAGCAGCTTAGTTTCTAGCGGAGAGACCCAGTACTTC. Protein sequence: CASSLVSSGETQYF.

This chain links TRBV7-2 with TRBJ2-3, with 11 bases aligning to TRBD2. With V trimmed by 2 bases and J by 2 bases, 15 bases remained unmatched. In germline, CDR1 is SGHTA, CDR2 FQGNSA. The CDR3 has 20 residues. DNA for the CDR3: TGTGCCAGCAGCTTAAGGACTAGCGGGCACATTAACCCTTTCACAGATACGCAGTATTTT. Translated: CASSLRTSGHINPFTDTQYF.

The CDR3 region is CASSLVLGSNQPQHF. The CDR3 bases are TGTGCCAGCAGCTTAGTACTGGGAAGCAATCAGCCCCAGCATTTT. The chain employs TRBV7-2 and TRBJ1-5; D unresolved. V dropped 1 base and J dropped 1 base, with 8 bases sitting between them. Germline CDR1 and CDR2: SGHTA and FQGNSA. The CDR3 sequence is 15 residues long.

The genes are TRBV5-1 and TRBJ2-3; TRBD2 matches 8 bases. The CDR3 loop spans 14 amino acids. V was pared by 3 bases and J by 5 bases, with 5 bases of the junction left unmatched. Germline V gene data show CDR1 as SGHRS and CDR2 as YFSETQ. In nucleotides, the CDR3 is TGCGCCAGCAGCTCCGGGACTAGTCAAGATACGCAGTATTTT. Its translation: CASSSGTSQDTQYF.

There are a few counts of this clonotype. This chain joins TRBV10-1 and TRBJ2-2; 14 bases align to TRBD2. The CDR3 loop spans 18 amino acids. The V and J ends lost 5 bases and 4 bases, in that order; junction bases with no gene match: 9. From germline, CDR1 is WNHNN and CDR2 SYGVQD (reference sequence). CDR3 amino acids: CASSKTSGRGSFTGELFF. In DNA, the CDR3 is TGCGCCAGCAGTAAGACTAGCGGGAGGGGTAGTTTCACCGGGGAGCTGTTTTTT.

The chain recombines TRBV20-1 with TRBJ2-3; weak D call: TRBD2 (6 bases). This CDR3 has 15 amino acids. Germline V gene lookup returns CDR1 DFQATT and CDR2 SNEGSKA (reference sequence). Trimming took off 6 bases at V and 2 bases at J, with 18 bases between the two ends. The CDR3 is CSAANRGTYTDTQYF. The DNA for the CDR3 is TGCAGTGCCGCGAATCGGGGGACCTACACAGATACGCAGTATTTT.

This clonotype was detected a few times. The CDR3 here is CASLTGTQKGYTF. In DNA form, the CDR3 reads TGTGCCAGCCTGACCGGGACTCAAAAGGGCTACACCTTC. The gene calls are TRBV28 and TRBJ1-2, with D possibly being TRBD1 (5 bases). This CDR3 contains 13 residues. Germline values: CDR1 MDHEN, CDR2 SYDVKM. The V end lost 8 bases, the J end lost 8 bases, and 18 bases lay between the germline ends.